The 29 T cell receptor beta chains reported below all come from one sample, sequenced in a study of blood T cell repertoires in COVID-19. This table comes from immunoSEQ multiplex PCR, and its TCRdb copy is limited to in-frame clones, with some not included. The sample records about 240,000 clones, 70% to 90% being singletons. The source material was peripheral blood. The receptors were gathered from a woman in her thirties or forties who had recovered from COVID-19.

The chain combines TRBV18 with TRBJ1-1; D is possibly TRBD1 (6 bases). The CDR3 sequence is 15 residues long. CDR1 is KGHSH, CDR2 LQKENI, per germline. Trimming removed 3 bases at V and 2 bases at J, with 13 bases between. CDR3: CASSPRDRPNTEAFF. CDR3 DNA: TGTGCCAGCTCACCCCGCGACAGGCCCAACACTGAAGCTTTCTTT.

The rearrangement uses TRBV19 and TRBJ1-1; 8 bases agree with TRBD1. Germline lookup yields CDR1 LNHDA and CDR2 SQIVND (reference sequence). This CDR3 is 14 amino acids long. Trimming took 9 bases from V and 0 from J; bases not matched to a gene: 6. The CDR3, as DNA: TGTGCCAGCAGACAGGGGCCGATGAACACTGAAGCTTTCTTT. This gives the protein CASRQGPMNTEAFF.

The CDR3 nucleotides are TGTGCCACTGGAGGAGTGGGGAACACTGAAGCTTTCTTT. Translated, it gives CATGGVGNTEAFF. The V and J genes are TRBV10-3 and TRBJ1-1; no definite D call. The CDR3 has 13 amino acids. The germline CDR1 and CDR2 sequences are ENHRY and SYGVKD. The V and J ends lost 10 bases and 1 base respectively, with 13 bases between them.

This chain uses TRBV29-1 with TRBJ1-5; possible D gene TRBD1, 6 bases. The CDR3 has 14 amino acids. The V end was cut by 4 bases, the J end by 5 bases, with 15 bases between. Germline lookup yields CDR1 SQVTM and CDR2 ANQGSEA. As DNA, the CDR3 is TGCAGCGTTGGGGCCAGGGGCGCCCATCAGCCCCAGCATTTT. Translated: CSVGARGAHQPQHF. The full variable domain, with the rest looked up from reference TRBV29-1 and TRBJ1-5, is SAVISQKPSRDICQRGTSLTIQCQVDSQVTMMFWYRQQPGQSLTLIATANQGSEATYESGFVIDKFPISRPNLTFSTLTVSNMSPEDSSIYLCSVGARGAHQPQHFGDGTRLSIL.

The CDR3 reads CSASYSGNTIYF. CDR3 coding DNA: TGCAGTGCAAGTTACTCTGGAAACACCATATATTTT. V usage is TRBV20-1 and J usage is TRBJ1-3; D uncertain. This CDR3 comprises 12 residues. V lost 6 bases and J 0 bases, leaving 6 bases between the germline ends. The germline gives CDR1 DFQATT, CDR2 SNEGSKA (reference sequence).

The chain has TRBV11-3 and TRBJ1-1; 8 nucleotides match TRBD1. This CDR3 has 16 amino acids. Germline CDR1 SGHNT, CDR2 YENEEA. The V segment lost 1 base and the J segment 1 base; nucleotides outside the gene matches: 5. CDR3 region: CASSLGQGRGNTEAFF. The CDR3 coding sequence is TGTGCCAGCAGCTTAGGACAGGGGCGGGGGAACACTGAAGCTTTCTTT. The full variable domain, its missing parts supplied by reference TRBV11-3 and TRBJ1-1, is EAGVVQSPRYKIIEKKQPVAFWCNPISGHNTLYWYLQNLGQGPELLIRYENEEAVDDSQLPKDRFSAERLKGVDSTLKIQPAELGDSAVYLCASSLGQGRGNTEAFFGQGTRLTVV.

The chain couples TRBV2 to TRBJ1-3; D perhaps matches TRBD1 (6 bases). Deletions cut 6 bases from V and 8 bases from J, with 17 bases between. The CDR3 has 14 amino acids. The germline gives CDR1 SNHLY, CDR2 FYNNEI. The CDR3 DNA reads as TGTGCCAGCAGAGCCACAGGGAATTTATACACCATATATTTT. Protein sequence: CASRATGNLYTIYF.

The rearrangement joins TRBV6-5 to TRBJ2-4; a possible D gene is TRBD2 (5 bases). The CDR3 sequence is 13 residues long. Germline CDR1 reads MNHEY; CDR2 reads SVGAGI. V lost 6 bases and J lost 8, with 14 bases in between. CDR3 region: CASRPHFGDIQYF. The CDR3 DNA is TGTGCCAGCAGACCCCATTTCGGGGACATTCAGTACTTC.

This rearrangement joins TRBV6-2 or TRBV6-3 to TRBJ1-5; tentatively, D is TRBD1 (6 bases). The CDR3 covers 14 residues. Trimming left V 6 bases short and J 5 bases short, with 14 bases between. Germline lookup yields CDR1 MNHEY and CDR2 SVGEGT. The CDR3 is CASSHGGRHQPQHF. Here the CDR3 DNA reads TGTGCCAGCAGCCACGGGGGGCGGCATCAGCCCCAGCATTTT.

The V call is TRBV27, the J call TRBJ1-1, with a possible D match to TRBD1 (5 bases). CDR3 length: 14 amino acids. V lost 3 bases, J lost 1 base, and 9 bases lay in between. CDR1 MNHEY and CDR2 SMNVEV come from the germline V gene (reference sequence). CDR3 sequence: CASSFGQANTEAFF. In nucleotides, the CDR3 is TGTGCCAGCAGTTTTGGACAAGCGAACACTGAAGCTTTCTTT.

The chain employs TRBV2 and TRBJ1-1, with D possibly being TRBD1 (6 bases). This CDR3 contains 15 residues. The V end was cut by 3 bases, the J end by 1 base, with 12 bases between. From germline, CDR1 is SNHLY and CDR2 FYNNEI. CDR3 nucleotides: TGTGCCAGCAGTGAGCAGGGGCCACCGAACACTGAAGCTTTCTTT. Protein sequence: CASSEQGPPNTEAFF.

The sample holds one count of this clone. V is TRBV20-1 and J is TRBJ2-5; 8 bases are a match to TRBD2. The trim removed 3 bases at V and 7 bases at J, leaving 10 bases unmatched. The CDR3 covers 14 residues. The germline gives CDR1 DFQATT, CDR2 SNEGSKA (reference sequence). The CDR3 sequence: CSASPLGLVRTQYF. CDR3 nucleotide sequence: TGCAGTGCTAGTCCACTGGGACTAGTGAGGACCCAGTACTTC.

The rearrangement uses TRBV18 and TRBJ1-6, with D maybe TRBD1 (6 bases). Trimming took 3 bases from V and 3 from J, leaving 12 bases between them. The germline gives CDR1 KGHSH, CDR2 LQKENI. CDR3 length: 16 amino acids. CDR3 sequence (DNA): TGTGCCAGCTCACCGAGCACAGGGTTCTATAATTCACCCCTCCACTTT. This translates into CASSPSTGFYNSPLHF. The full variable domain, completed using reference TRBV18 and TRBJ1-6, is NAGVMQNPRHLVRRRGQEARLRCSPMKGHSHVYWYRQLPEEGLKFMVYLQKENIIDESGMPKERFSAEFPKEGPSILRIQQVVRGDSAAYFCASSPSTGFYNSPLHFGNGTRLTVT.

The chain uses TRBV11-2 and TRBJ2-4; the D gene is possibly TRBD2 (6 bases). The CDR3 spans 15 residues. V was cut by 1 base and J by 3 bases, with 10 bases left in between. Germline assignment: CDR1 SGHAT and CDR2 FQNNGV. CDR3 protein: CASSLGRGGKNIQYF. CDR3 coding DNA: TGTGCCAGCAGCTTAGGGCGGGGAGGCAAAAACATTCAGTACTTC.

The chain uses TRBV4-1 and TRBJ2-1; D is possibly TRBD1 (6 bases). Germline V CDR1 and CDR2: MGHRA, YSYEKL. The CDR3 is 16 amino acids. V shed 1 base and J shed 3 bases, with 13 bases lying between them. As DNA, the CDR3 is TGCGCCAGCAGCCAAGGTGGGGGCCCCAACTACAATGAGCAGTTCTTC. Translating it yields CASSQGGGPNYNEQFF.

V and J are TRBV12-5 and TRBJ1-2, with D unresolved. V lost 1 base and J lost 7, with 10 bases in between. The CDR3 has 13 amino acids. Germline V gene data show CDR1 as LGHNT and CDR2 as FRNRAP. CDR3 protein: CASGLAPPGGYTF. The CDR3 region has the DNA TGTGCTAGTGGTTTGGCCCCGCCGGGTGGCTACACCTTC.

This chain uses TRBV4-3 with TRBJ1-6; D might be TRBD1 (5 bases). V dropped 0 bases and J dropped 7 bases, with 13 bases sitting between them. The CDR3 covers 16 residues. Germline lookup yields CDR1 LGHNA and CDR2 YSLEER. CDR3 sequence (DNA): TGCGCCAGCAGCCAAGATCGGGGAGGGACCAATTCACCCCTCCACTTT. Amino acid sequence: CASSQDRGGTNSPLHF.

This rearrangement joins TRBV30 to TRBJ2-3, with TRBD2 identical over 13 bases. Unmatched junction bases numbered 4, after V lost 3 bases and J lost 4 bases. Germline V gives CDR1 GTSNPN, CDR2 SVGIG (reference sequence). This CDR3 has 15 amino acids. DNA of the CDR3: TGTGCCTGGAGCATGACTAGCGGGAGGTCAGATACGCAGTATTTT. This encodes CAWSMTSGRSDTQYF.

The chain employs TRBV30 and TRBJ2-7; a possible D gene is TRBD2 (7 bases). V dropped 4 bases and J dropped 2 bases, with 12 bases sitting between them. The CDR3 has 13 amino acids. The germline V gene has CDR1 GTSNPN and CDR2 SVGIG (reference sequence). For the CDR3, the DNA is TGTGCCTGGAACGGAGGGGGGGCCTACGAGCAGTACTTC. Translating gives CAWNGGGAYEQYF.

The chain combines TRBV6-4 with TRBJ2-2; TRBD1 agrees at 10 bases. J lost 3 bases, V lost 2 bases, and 0 bases had no gene match. The CDR3 is made up of 15 amino acids. Germline V gene sequence: CDR1 MRHNA, CDR2 SNTAGT. In DNA form, the CDR3 reads TGTGCCAGCAGTGACGGGACAGGGGACACCGGGGAGCTGTTTTTT. This translates into CASSDGTGDTGELFF.

This clone has more than one count but fewer than ten. J is TRBJ2-1 and V is TRBV11-2; 12 bases agree with TRBD2. The germline gives CDR1 SGHAT, CDR2 FQNNGV. The CDR3 sequence is 18 residues long. V trimming: 5 bases; J trimming: 0 bases; junction bases outside the gene matches: 8. DNA for the CDR3: TGTGCCAGCAGCCACGGACTAGCGGGACCCAGCTCCTACAATGAGCAGTTCTTC. It is translated as CASSHGLAGPSSYNEQFF.

The V gene is TRBV13, the J gene TRBJ1-1; 7 bases are a match to TRBD1. Germline V lookup: CDR1 PRHDT, CDR2 FYEKMQ (reference sequence). This CDR3 has 15 residues. V was pared by 4 bases and J by 0 bases, with 5 bases of the junction left unmatched. In nucleotides, the CDR3 is TGTGCCAGCAGCTCCCAACAGGGGATGAACACTGAAGCTTTCTTT. As protein: CASSSQQGMNTEAFF. Supplemented by reference TRBV13 and TRBJ1-1, the full variable domain reads AAGVIQSPRHLIKEKRETATLKCYPIPRHDTVYWYQQGPGQDPQFLISFYEKMQSDKGSIPDRFSAQQFSDYHSELNMSSLELGDSALYFCASSSQQGMNTEAFFGQGTRLTVV.

The rearrangement joins TRBV7-9 to TRBJ2-7; D remains ambiguous. This CDR3 is 13 amino acids long. Trimming left V 2 bases short and J 5 bases short, with 10 bases between. CDR1 is SEHNR and CDR2 is FQNEAQ in the germline V gene (reference sequence). Here the CDR3 reads CASSLPNRDEQYF. CDR3 nucleotide sequence: TGTGCCAGCAGCTTACCCAATCGAGACGAGCAGTACTTC.

The chain uses TRBV24-1 and TRBJ2-1, with 14 bases aligning to TRBD2. With V trimmed by 0 bases and J by 9 bases, 9 bases remained unmatched. Germline loops: CDR1 KGHDR, CDR2 SFDVKD. CDR3 length equals 18 residues. CDR3 DNA sequence: TGTGCCACCAGTGATTTGCCCCCGACTAGCGGGAGGGCTGGTGAGCAGTTCTTC. It encodes CATSDLPPTSGRAGEQFF.

The gene calls are TRBV19 and TRBJ1-2, with 7 bases lining up with TRBD1. Germline CDR1 LNHDA, CDR2 SQIVND (reference sequence). The length of the CDR3 is 13 residues. V lost 3 bases, J lost 8 bases, and 6 bases stayed unmatched. CDR3 coding DNA: TGTGCCAGTAGTATCGAGGGGGCGCTGGGCTACACCTTC. Encoded protein: CASSIEGALGYTF.

Turning to this clone: At one of its ends the junction is not consistent with the germline gene, which may arise from a read error. The rearrangement joins TRBV24-1 to TRBJ1-1; D is uncertain. CDR3 length: 14 amino acids. CDR1 is KGHDR, CDR2 SFDVKD, per germline. CDR3 in DNA: TGTGCCGCCAGTGGAGGGCGTGGGAACACTGAAGCTTTCTTT. It is translated as CAASGGRGNTEAFF.

Here the CDR3 DNA reads TGTGCCAGCCAAAGGAGGGCCAGGGAGACCCAGTACTTC. Encoded protein: CASQRRARETQYF. The chain combines TRBV7-3 with TRBJ2-5, with D perhaps TRBD2 (6 bases). The CDR3 runs to 13 residues. V lost 8 bases to trimming and J lost 5 bases, with 15 bases between them. Germline-derived CDR1 and CDR2 are SGHTA and FQGTGA.

The V and J genes are TRBV5-5 and TRBJ1-2; perhaps TRBD1 as D (5 bases). Trimming took 3 bases from V and 8 from J, leaving 14 bases between them. The CDR3 has 13 amino acids. CDR1 and CDR2 (germline): SGHKS, YYEKEE (reference sequence). The CDR3 loop reads CASSSGGLRGYTF. The CDR3 nucleotides read TGTGCCAGCAGCTCGGGGGGGTTGCGCGGCTACACCTTC. The full variable domain, in which reference TRBV5-5 and TRBJ1-2 provide the parts outside the CDR3, is DAGVTQSPTHLIKTRGQQVTLRCSPISGHKSVSWYQQVLGQGPQFIFQYYEKEERGRGNFPDRFSARQFPNYSSELNVNALLLGDSALYLCASSSGGLRGYTFGSGTRLTVV.

The rearrangement uses TRBV15 and TRBJ2-5; D is perhaps TRBD2 (6 bases). Germline loops: CDR1 LNHNV, CDR2 YYDKDF (reference sequence). This CDR3 region has 14 residues. The V and J ends lost 1 base and 5 bases respectively, with 11 bases between them. In DNA form, the CDR3 reads TGTGCCACCAGCAGAGTGCCCGCGGGGGAGACCCAGTACTTC. Residues: CATSRVPAGETQYF. The full variable domain, completed using reference TRBV15 and TRBJ2-5, is DAMVIQNPRYQVTQFGKPVTLSCSQTLNHNVMYWYQQKSSQAPKLLFHYYDKDFNNEADTPDNFQSRRPNTSFCFLDIRSPGLGDTAMYLCATSRVPAGETQYFGPGTRLLVL.